The TCR beta chain described here comes from a study of blood T cell repertoires in COVID-19. Study-level background: COVID-19 samples collected from the United States, Italy and Spain covered acute and convalescent phases. Nucleic acid was either cDNA or gDNA, and it came from T cells, B-cell-depleted T cells, or PBMCs.

As processed by the authors: Estimates of nucleated cell counts were drawn from the amplification of reference gene primers. Some clones are missing from TCRdb's copy, which holds only in-frame ones; the method was immunoSEQ multiplex PCR. The DNA gave D and trimming, while V, J and clone size come from that table. Here the sample spans about 76,000 clones, roughly 84% being singletons. The Seattle patients joined while their infection was active and were tracked longitudinally afterward. The receptor comes from a man aged 55 to 70 with COVID-19, enrolled during active disease. What was sequenced was peripheral blood.

The CDR3 spells CATSREQGAGANVLTF. In nucleotides, the CDR3 is TGTGCCACCAGCAGAGAACAGGGGGCTGGGGCCAACGTCCTGACTTTC. The J gene is TRBJ2-6, the V gene TRBV15, with 8 bases matching TRBD1. Germline CDR1 reads LNHNV; CDR2 reads YYDKDF (reference sequence). The CDR3 is 16 amino acids. Trimming cost V 0 bases and J 2 bases; bases outside gene matches: 0.